One sample yielded the 14 T cell receptor beta chains listed below, sequenced in a study of control samples from healthy donors and cancer patients. Produced via immunoSEQ multiplex PCR; TCRdb's table is partial and in-frame only. The sample carries about 70,000 clones, roughly 84% recorded once. The sequenced material came from blood. The receptors come from a man aged 50 to 60 in good health.

This chain links TRBV6-5 with TRBJ2-2; tentative D call: TRBD2 (5 bases). CDR1 and CDR2 (germline): MNHEY, SVGAGI. V gave up 2 bases and J gave up 3 bases, with 13 bases separating them. The CDR3 extends over 16 amino acids. The CDR3 reads CASSYAGIDYTGELFF. The CDR3 DNA reads as TGTGCCAGCAGTTACGCCGGGATAGATTACACCGGGGAGCTGTTTTTT.

The chain has TRBV14 and TRBJ1-3, with 7 bases identical to TRBD1. Trimming removed 2 bases from V and 2 bases from J; junction bases left unmatched: 3. The CDR3 consists of 15 residues. Per the germline V gene, CDR1 is SGHDN and CDR2 is FVKESK. The CDR3, as DNA: TGTGCCAGCAGCCAAAGGACAGGCGCTGGAAACACCATATATTTT. It codes for CASSQRTGAGNTIYF.

DNA of the CDR3: TGTGCCAGCAGCTTTACACTCACACCGGAGGGAGGCTACACCTTC. It yields the protein CASSFTLTPEGGYTF. The chain has TRBV7-2 and TRBJ1-2; D unclear. Trimming removed 3 bases at V and 8 bases at J, with 19 bases between. The CDR3 extends over 15 amino acids. Per the germline V gene, CDR1 is SGHTA and CDR2 is FQGNSA.

This chain joins TRBV7-9 and TRBJ1-3, with a weak D call TRBD1 (5 bases). CDR3 length equals 17 residues. Germline-derived CDR1 and CDR2 are SEHNR and FQNEAQ (reference sequence). V was clipped by 0 bases and J by 1 base, with 13 bases between them. The CDR3 coding sequence is TGTGCCAGCAGCTTAGCCGCAGGGTCTGCTTCTGGAAACACCATATATTTT. This translates into CASSLAAGSASGNTIYF.

The rearrangement links TRBV19 to TRBJ1-1; 12 bases match TRBD1. CDR3 length: 16 amino acids. The J segment lost 5 bases and the V segment lost 7 bases, leaving 11 bases of the junction unmatched. CDR1 is LNHDA, CDR2 SQIVND, per germline (reference sequence). Here the CDR3 reads CASKGTGGAVGTEAFF. The CDR3 nucleotides read TGTGCCAGTAAGGGGACAGGGGGCGCGGTAGGGACTGAAGCTTTCTTT.

This clone was observed once. The chain links TRBV12-3 or TRBV12-4 to TRBJ2-1, with a possible D match to TRBD2 (5 bases). CDR3 size: 13 residues. V was pared by 7 bases and J by 5 bases, with 12 bases between. The CDR3 protein is CASIPGSHNEQFF. In DNA form, the CDR3 reads TGTGCCAGCATTCCGGGATCCCACAATGAGCAGTTCTTC.

J is TRBJ2-1 and V is TRBV2; D remains ambiguous. Germline V CDR1 and CDR2: SNHLY, FYNNEI. The CDR3 runs 11 residues. Here the CDR3 DNA reads TGTGCGAAGGGTGCCAACAATGAGCAGTTCTTC. This encodes CAKGANNEQFF. Full variable domain (outside the CDR3, taken from reference TRBV2 and TRBJ2-1): EPEVTQTPSHQVTQMGQEVILRCVPISNHLYFYWYRQILGQKVEFLVSFYNNEISEKSEIFDDQFSVERPDGSNFTLKIRSTKLEDSAMYFCAKGANNEQFFGPGTRLTVL.

CDR3 DNA: TGTGCCAGCAGTTTAATGGGGTCGGCGGATTCACCCCTCCACTTT. The encoded protein is CASSLMGSADSPLHF. The chain is built from TRBV27 and TRBJ1-6; D gene uncertain. This CDR3 region has 15 residues. V was cut by 2 bases and J by 8 bases, with 13 bases left in between. CDR1 and CDR2 from the germline V gene are MNHEY and SMNVEV (reference sequence).

CDR3 sequence reads: CASSPSLARGTTQYF. The CDR3 nucleotides are TGTGCCAGCAGCCCCTCACTAGCGCGGGGCACTACGCAGTATTTT. V usage is TRBV11-3 and J usage is TRBJ2-3, with TRBD2 matching over 7 bases. V shed 5 bases and J 8 bases; nucleotides not matched to a gene: 13. Germline V gene data show CDR1 as SGHNT and CDR2 as YENEEA. This CDR3 is 15 amino acids long.

This chain links TRBV9 with TRBJ1-4, with D possibly matching TRBD1 (6 bases). CDR3 length: 19 amino acids. With 4 bases removed from V and 0 bases from J, the gap between germline ends came to 22 bases. CDR1 is SGDLS and CDR2 is YYNGEE in the germline V gene. The CDR3 region has the DNA TGTGCCAGCAGCCCAATCGTGGGGGCGGTCTCCGCAACTAATGAAAAACTGTTTTTT. It codes for CASSPIVGAVSATNEKLFF.

The chain combines TRBV19 with TRBJ2-7; D might be TRBD1 or TRBD2, each matching 5 bases. Germline V gene sequence: CDR1 LNHDA, CDR2 SQIVND (reference sequence). V lost 7 bases to trimming and J lost 1 base, with 11 bases between them. The length of the CDR3 is 13 residues. The CDR3 DNA reads TGTGCCAGTATCGGGACGTCTTCCTACGAGCAGTACTTC. Translated, it gives CASIGTSSYEQYF.

The V call is TRBV9, the J call TRBJ1-6, with D possibly being TRBD1 (6 bases). Trimming shortened V by 7 bases and J by 6 bases, and 20 bases separated the two germline ends. The V gene's germline CDR1 is SGDLS and CDR2 YYNGEE. The CDR3 extends over 16 amino acids. Here the CDR3 reads CASGKSGGAANSPLHF. DNA of the CDR3: TGTGCCAGCGGCAAAAGCGGGGGGGCGGCTAATTCACCCCTCCACTTT. Filled out from reference TRBV9 and TRBJ1-6, the complete variable domain reads DSGVTQTPKHLITATGQRVTLRCSPRSGDLSVYWYQQSLDQGLQFLIQYYNGEERAKGNILERFSAQQFPDLHSELNLSSLELGDSALYFCASGKSGGAANSPLHFGNGTRLTVT.

J is TRBJ1-2 and V is TRBV30; possibly TRBD1 for D (5 bases). Trimming left V 2 bases short and J 6 bases short, with 19 bases between. The CDR3 has 15 residues. Per germline, CDR1 GTSNPN and CDR2 SVGIG (reference sequence). The CDR3 here is CAWSRPGTPLNGYTF. The CDR3 DNA sequence: TGTGCCTGGAGTAGACCGGGGACCCCATTAAATGGCTACACCTTC.

This chain joins TRBV18 and TRBJ2-7, with unresolved D. The CDR3 contains 12 residues. V shed 5 bases and J shed 0 bases, with 5 bases lying between them. Germline CDR1 and CDR2: KGHSH and LQKENI. The CDR3 loop is CASSNGSYEQYF. The CDR3 coding sequence is TGTGCCAGCTCAAACGGCTCCTACGAGCAGTACTTC.